The following is a TCR beta chain sequence with its context. Its matching antigen is unknown. The sample comes from a study of T cell repertoires in cytomegalovirus infection. The CDR3 has 15 amino acids. The germline V gene has CDR1 MNHNY and CDR2 SVGAGI (reference sequence). The trim removed 2 bases at V and 3 bases at J, leaving 7 bases unmatched. TCRdb reanalysed the reads using MiXCR and keeps one entry per CDR3 protein. The sample yields approximately 730,000 distinct CDR3 sequences, about 29% seen once. The material sequenced was cultured CD8+ T cells from PBMCs, taken from culture after CMV antigen stimulation. This sequence originates from a human donor in good health (CMV status not recorded). Some clones in this sample may be carry-over from other donors' samples. The chain joins TRBV6-6 to TRBJ2-7, with 7 bases identical to TRBD2. The CDR3 DNA reads as TGTGCCAGCAGTTACACAAATTCGGGGGGCTACGAGCAGTACGTC. Translated, it gives CASSYTNSGGYEQYV.